A selection of T cell receptor beta chains follows, all from one sample in a study of T cell responses to AZD1222 COVID-19 vaccine. Produced via immunoSEQ multiplex PCR; TCRdb's table is partial and in-frame only. The data hold more than 100,000 clones, with roughly nine tenths observed a single time. Specimen: peripheral blood, collected on day 0 of AZD1222 vaccination. These receptors were taken from an adult in good health. Each CDR3 is given with its conserved first and last residue. A D gene is named only where the DNA matches it firmly. Rows give clone size only sometimes, using once, few, many, or a class for an expanded clone.

v_call: TRBV7-9
clone_size: -
j_call: TRBJ2-5
cdr3_length: 16
d_call: -
cdr3_aa: CASSLRQATKGETQYF
cdr3_nt: TGTGCCAGCAGCTTACGGCAAGCGACCAAGGGCGAGACCCAGTACTTC

v_call: TRBV6-1
clone_size: few
j_call: TRBJ2-4
cdr3_length: 16
d_call: -
cdr3_aa: CASSEIGDGSKNIQYF
cdr3_nt: TGTGCCAGCAGTGAAATTGGGGACGGGTCCAAAAACATTCAGTACTTC

v_call: TRBV30
clone_size: -
j_call: TRBJ1-1
cdr3_length: 14
d_call: -
cdr3_aa: CAWTLTWVGTEAFF
cdr3_nt: TGTGCCTGGACTCTGACGTGGGTGGGGACTGAAGCTTTCTTT

v_call: TRBV5-1
clone_size: -
j_call: TRBJ1-6
cdr3_length: 14
d_call: -
cdr3_aa: CASSQGMGNSPLHF
cdr3_nt: TGCGCCAGCAGCCAGGGGATGGGGAATTCACCCCTCCACTTT

v_call: TRBV29-1
clone_size: once
j_call: TRBJ2-7
cdr3_length: 13
d_call: TRBD2
cdr3_aa: CSAGTSGNYEQYF
cdr3_nt: TGCAGCGCCGGGACTAGCGGGAACTACGAGCAGTACTTC

v_call: TRBV2
clone_size: -
j_call: TRBJ2-6
cdr3_length: 17
d_call: TRBD1
cdr3_aa: CASSTSRDRAGANVLTF
cdr3_nt: TGTGCCAGCAGTACGTCCCGGGACAGGGCTGGGGCCAACGTCCTGACTTTC

v_call: TRBV5-1
clone_size: -
j_call: TRBJ1-2
cdr3_length: 17
d_call: TRBD1
cdr3_aa: CASSPRPGTGGEGGYTF
cdr3_nt: TGCGCCAGCAGCCCCCGTCCCGGGACAGGGGGTGAGGGTGGCTACACCTTC

v_call: TRBV28
clone_size: -
j_call: TRBJ1-5
cdr3_length: 14
d_call: TRBD1
cdr3_aa: CASSSGQGDQPQHF
cdr3_nt: TGTGCCAGCAGTTCCGGACAGGGAGATCAGCCCCAGCATTTT

v_call: TRBV29-1
clone_size: few
j_call: TRBJ2-3
cdr3_length: 11
d_call: -
cdr3_aa: CSVGDTDTQYF
cdr3_nt: TGCAGCGTTGGGGATACCGATACGCAGTATTTT

v_call: TRBV7-9
clone_size: -
j_call: TRBJ1-4
cdr3_length: 18
d_call: TRBD1
cdr3_aa: CASSLAIHEGGGIEKLFF
cdr3_nt: TGTGCCAGCAGCCTCGCGATACATGAAGGGGGCGGGATTGAAAAACTGTTTTTT

v_call: TRBV5-1
clone_size: -
j_call: TRBJ2-7
cdr3_length: 15
d_call: -
cdr3_aa: CASSPTPGEGYEQYF
cdr3_nt: TGCGCCAGCAGCCCGACCCCGGGTGAGGGCTACGAGCAGTACTTC

v_call: TRBV24-1
clone_size: once
j_call: TRBJ2-3
cdr3_length: 15
d_call: -
cdr3_aa: CATSDGDGFTDTQYF
cdr3_nt: TGTGCCACCAGTGATGGGGACGGATTCACAGATACGCAGTATTTT

v_call: TRBV4-2
clone_size: -
j_call: TRBJ2-1
cdr3_length: 13
d_call: TRBD2
cdr3_aa: CASSQVGGGEQFF
cdr3_nt: TGTGCCAGCAGCCAAGTTGGGGGGGGTGAGCAGTTCTTC

v_call: TRBV25-1
clone_size: -
j_call: TRBJ2-2
cdr3_length: 12
d_call: -
cdr3_aa: CASEPFTGELFF
cdr3_nt: TGTGCCAGCGAACCCTTCACCGGGGAGCTGTTTTTT

v_call: TRBV7-9
clone_size: -
j_call: TRBJ2-3
cdr3_length: 16
d_call: TRBD2
cdr3_aa: CASSFGGRAPTDTQYF
cdr3_nt: TGTGCCAGCAGCTTTGGCGGGAGGGCCCCTACAGATACGCAGTATTTT

v_call: TRBV18
clone_size: -
j_call: TRBJ1-1
cdr3_length: 14
d_call: TRBD1
cdr3_aa: CASSPDRVNTEAFF
cdr3_nt: TGTGCCAGCTCACCAGACAGGGTAAACACTGAAGCTTTCTTT

v_call: TRBV4-1
clone_size: -
j_call: TRBJ1-2
cdr3_length: 15
d_call: -
cdr3_aa: CASSQDSGVSVGYTF
cdr3_nt: TGCGCCAGCAGCCAAGATTCAGGTGTAAGTGTGGGCTACACCTTC

v_call: TRBV9
clone_size: once
j_call: TRBJ2-7
cdr3_length: 14
d_call: -
cdr3_aa: CASSVARDLGEQYF
cdr3_nt: TGTGCCAGCAGCGTAGCCCGGGACCTGGGGGAGCAGTACTTC

v_call: TRBV6-5
clone_size: -
j_call: TRBJ2-5
cdr3_length: 15
d_call: TRBD1
cdr3_aa: CASAPGQIIQETQYF
cdr3_nt: TGTGCCAGTGCACCGGGACAGATTATACAAGAGACCCAGTACTTC

v_call: TRBV18
clone_size: -
j_call: TRBJ1-4
cdr3_length: 17
d_call: -
cdr3_aa: CASSRMGSEATNEKLFF
cdr3_nt: TGTGCCAGCTCACGAATGGGCAGTGAGGCAACTAATGAAAAACTGTTTTTT

v_call: TRBV28
clone_size: -
j_call: TRBJ1-5
cdr3_length: 16
d_call: TRBD1
cdr3_aa: CASSFAGQGAGQPQHF
cdr3_nt: TGTGCCAGCAGTTTTGCGGGGCAGGGGGCCGGTCAGCCCCAGCATTTT

v_call: TRBV11-2
clone_size: -
j_call: TRBJ1-3
cdr3_length: 17
d_call: -
cdr3_aa: CASSKHGEGSSGNTIYF
cdr3_nt: TGTGCCAGCAGCAAGCACGGGGAAGGAAGCTCTGGAAACACCATATATTTT

v_call: TRBV11-3
clone_size: -
j_call: TRBJ2-5
cdr3_length: 14
d_call: -
cdr3_aa: CASSARGAGETQYF
cdr3_nt: TGTGCCAGCAGTGCTCGGGGGGCGGGAGAGACCCAGTACTTC

v_call: TRBV5-1
clone_size: -
j_call: TRBJ1-2
cdr3_length: 13
d_call: -
cdr3_aa: CASRVGVDYGYTF
cdr3_nt: TGCGCCAGCAGGGTGGGCGTCGACTATGGCTACACCTTC